A single sample is the source of the 20 T cell receptor beta chains below, sequenced in a study of cytomegalovirus exposure and HLA in healthy donors. Vbeta (60) and Jbeta (13) primers were used in the PCR. Method: immunoSEQ multiplex PCR; TCRdb's copy keeps in-frame clones and lacks some. In the table there are about 99,000 clones, approximately 66% of which are singletons. The material sequenced was PBMCs. These receptors all stem from a woman aged 45-59 years in good health and CMV-seronegative.

The genes are TRBV19 and TRBJ2-5, with a possible D match to TRBD2 (5 bases). Deletions cut 0 bases from V and 0 bases from J, with 14 bases between. The CDR3 runs to 17 residues. Germline lookup yields CDR1 LNHDA and CDR2 SQIVND (reference sequence). CDR3: CASSIDLGVQYQETQYF. The CDR3 coding sequence is TGTGCCAGTAGTATAGATCTCGGGGTTCAGTACCAAGAGACCCAGTACTTC.

This clone was seen once. This chain joins TRBV7-2 and TRBJ1-6; 7 bases are a match to TRBD1. Trimming cost V 1 base and J 6 bases; bases outside gene matches: 3. The CDR3 has 15 amino acids. CDR1 is SGHTA, CDR2 FQGNSA, per germline. The chain's CDR3 is CASSLVDRANSPLHF. As DNA, the CDR3 is TGTGCCAGCAGCTTAGTTGACAGGGCTAATTCACCCCTCCACTTT.

The chain is built from TRBV5-1 and TRBJ1-2; no clear D gene. The CDR3 runs to 16 residues. V lost 0 bases, J lost 3 bases, and 15 bases lay in between. Looked up from germline, CDR1 is SGHRS and CDR2 is YFSETQ. The CDR3 here is CASSLDGSAIDYGYTF. The CDR3 DNA sequence: TGCGCCAGCAGCTTGGATGGGTCAGCGATCGACTATGGCTACACCTTC.

V usage is TRBV2 and J usage is TRBJ2-2; the D is unclear. The CDR3 has 13 amino acids. The V end was cut by 4 bases, the J end by 2 bases, with 5 bases between. From germline, CDR1 is SNHLY and CDR2 FYNNEI. This CDR3 reads CASSVLNTGELFF. In DNA form, the CDR3 reads TGTGCCAGCAGTGTCCTAAACACCGGGGAGCTGTTTTTT.

V usage is TRBV7-9 and J usage is TRBJ2-7; TRBD2 matches 7 bases. The germline gives CDR1 SEHNR, CDR2 FQNEAQ (reference sequence). V trimming: 5 bases; J trimming: 7 bases; junction bases outside the gene matches: 11. The CDR3 runs to 14 residues. CDR3 coding DNA: TGTGCCAGCAGCCCCTTGGCGGGAGAAGAAGAGCAGTACTTC. Protein sequence: CASSPLAGEEEQYF.

This clone was observed a handful of times. This chain connects TRBV7-9 to TRBJ1-6; perhaps TRBD1 as D (6 bases). This CDR3 contains 15 residues. Germline-derived CDR1 and CDR2 are SEHNR and FQNEAQ (reference sequence). With 5 bases removed from V and 6 bases from J, the gap between germline ends came to 14 bases. CDR3 sequence: CASSLDRLGNSPLHF. The CDR3 region has the DNA TGTGCCAGCAGCCTAGACAGGTTGGGTAATTCACCCCTCCACTTT.

This chain links TRBV15 with TRBJ2-1; 10 bases match TRBD2. The length of the CDR3 is 15 residues. V lost 3 bases, J lost 3 bases, and 2 bases stayed unmatched. CDR1 is LNHNV and CDR2 is YYDKDF in the germline V gene (reference sequence). The CDR3 nucleotides read TGTGCCACCAGCAGCGGGACTAGCGACTACAATGAGCAGTTCTTC. It is translated as CATSSGTSDYNEQFF.

This chain uses TRBV6-6 with TRBJ2-5, with D possibly matching TRBD1 (6 bases). CDR1 is MNHNY, CDR2 SVGAGI, per germline (reference sequence). This CDR3 contains 13 residues. V dropped 8 bases and J dropped 5 bases, with 15 bases sitting between them. The CDR3 bases are TGTGCCAGCGGCCCTGGGGGCGTCGAGACCCAGTACTTC. It specifies CASGPGGVETQYF.

The chain carries TRBV7-6 and TRBJ2-7; 9 bases line up with TRBD1. This CDR3 has 14 amino acids. The J segment lost 2 bases and the V segment lost 2 bases, leaving 1 base of the junction unmatched. Germline V CDR1 and CDR2: SGHVS, FNYEAQ. The CDR3 DNA sequence: TGTGCCAGCAGCTTAAACAGGGGGCCCTACGAGCAGTACTTC. Amino acid sequence: CASSLNRGPYEQYF.

V and J are TRBV5-6 and TRBJ2-1, with a tentative D call TRBD1 (6 bases). The V and J ends lost 4 bases and 9 bases respectively, with 23 bases between them. CDR1 and CDR2 (germline): SGHDT, YYEEEE. This CDR3 has 16 amino acids. DNA for the CDR3: TGTGCCAGCAGCGCTAGACAGGTATTGAGTTTCGGTGAGCAGTTCTTC. It yields the protein CASSARQVLSFGEQFF.

The rearrangement uses TRBV7-2 and TRBJ2-6, with D tentatively TRBD2 (5 bases). The CDR3 is 18 amino acids. Germline V lookup: CDR1 SGHTA, CDR2 FQGNSA. The V end lost 2 bases, the J end lost 0 bases, and 14 bases lay between the germline ends. The CDR3 region has the DNA TGTGCCAGCAGCTTACGGGGTGGCAGGAGCTCTGGGGCCAACGTCCTGACTTTC. Its protein product is CASSLRGGRSSGANVLTF.

CDR3 in amino acids: CASSYLAGTPPEQFF. CDR3 DNA sequence: TGTGCCAGTAGTTATCTAGCGGGGACCCCTCCTGAGCAGTTCTTC. This chain uses TRBV19 with TRBJ2-1, with 9 bases identical to TRBD2. With V trimmed by 5 bases and J by 9 bases, 11 bases remained unmatched. This CDR3 has 15 amino acids. Per germline, CDR1 LNHDA and CDR2 SQIVND (reference sequence).

The V and J genes are TRBV19 and TRBJ2-3; D may be TRBD2 (5 bases). The CDR3 is made up of 16 amino acids. In germline, CDR1 is LNHDA, CDR2 SQIVND (reference sequence). Trimming removed 5 bases at V and 3 bases at J, with 18 bases between. The CDR3 spells CASSAWDLGGTDTQYF. The CDR3 DNA reads as TGTGCCAGTAGTGCCTGGGATCTTGGCGGGACAGATACGCAGTATTTT.

The chain carries TRBV10-2 and TRBJ2-1; 11 bases are a match to TRBD2. The CDR3 is 15 residues long. V lost 4 bases and J lost 7; bases outside the gene matches: 6. Germline CDR1 reads WSHSY; CDR2 reads SAAADI. CDR3 in DNA: TGCGCCAGCAGTGCCCTAGCGGGAGGCGCGAATGAGCAGTTCTTC. Translation: CASSALAGGANEQFF.

The gene calls are TRBV15 and TRBJ1-1; D unclear. The CDR3 runs to 16 residues. V was shortened by 1 base and J by 0 bases, with 12 bases between the two germline ends. Germline V gene lookup returns CDR1 LNHNV and CDR2 YYDKDF (reference sequence). The CDR3 coding sequence is TGTGCCACCAGCAGAGCTGGGTGGGCTATGAACACTGAAGCTTTCTTT. Translation: CATSRAGWAMNTEAFF.

This clone was detected a few times. V is TRBV18 and J is TRBJ2-7; the match to TRBD1 covers 7 bases. This CDR3 comprises 14 residues. Germline loops: CDR1 KGHSH, CDR2 LQKENI. The J segment lost 3 bases and the V segment lost 0 bases, leaving 2 bases of the junction unmatched. CDR3 DNA sequence: TGTGCCAGCTCACCACCAGGGGGCAACTACGAGCAGTACTTC. Its translation is CASSPPGGNYEQYF.

The chain uses TRBV2 and TRBJ1-2; 8 nucleotides line up with TRBD1. Germline-derived CDR1 and CDR2 are SNHLY and FYNNEI. The V and J ends lost 6 bases and 3 bases, in that order; junction bases with no gene match: 3. This CDR3 spans 13 amino acids. The CDR3 region is CASRGQGDYGYTF. DNA for the CDR3: TGTGCCAGCAGAGGACAGGGAGACTATGGCTACACCTTC.

In DNA form, the CDR3 reads TGTGCCAGCAGCTCTAATAGTCCGGGAGTAGGAAATGAGCAGTTCTTC. This gives the protein CASSSNSPGVGNEQFF. The chain recombines TRBV7-3 with TRBJ2-1; a possible D gene is TRBD2 (6 bases). V lost 4 bases and J lost 7, with 20 bases in between. The CDR3 is 16 amino acids. CDR1 is SGHTA and CDR2 is FQGTGA in the germline V gene.

The gene calls are TRBV30 and TRBJ1-1; D not certain. Germline assignment: CDR1 GTSNPN and CDR2 SVGIG (reference sequence). The V end was cut by 4 bases, the J end by 2 bases, with 8 bases between. CDR3 size: 12 residues. The DNA of the CDR3 is TGTGCCTGGAAGCACGTAAACACTGAAGCTTTCTTT. It specifies CAWKHVNTEAFF.

The J gene is TRBJ1-4, the V gene TRBV6-1; 8 positions match TRBD1. The CDR3 contains 15 residues. The germline V gene encodes CDR1 MNHNS and CDR2 SASEGT. Losses at the gene ends were 6 bases for V and 7 bases for J; bases not matched to a gene: 10. CDR3 protein: CASRMGQAGTEKLFF. In DNA, the CDR3 is TGTGCCAGCAGAATGGGACAGGCCGGAACTGAAAAACTGTTTTTT.